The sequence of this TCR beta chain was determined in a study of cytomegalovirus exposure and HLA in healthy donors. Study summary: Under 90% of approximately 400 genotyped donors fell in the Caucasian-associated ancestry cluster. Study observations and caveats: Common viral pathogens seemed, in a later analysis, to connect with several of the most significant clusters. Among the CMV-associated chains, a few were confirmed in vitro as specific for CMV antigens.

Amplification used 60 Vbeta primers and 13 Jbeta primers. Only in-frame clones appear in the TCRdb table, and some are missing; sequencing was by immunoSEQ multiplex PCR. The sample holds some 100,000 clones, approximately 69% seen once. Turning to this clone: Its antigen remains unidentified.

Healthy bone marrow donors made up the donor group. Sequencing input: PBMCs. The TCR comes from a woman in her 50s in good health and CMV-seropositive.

The CDR3 DNA reads as TGTGCCAGCAGTGAGAACAGATTTAATGAAAAACTGTTTTTT. The encoded protein is CASSENRFNEKLFF. The V and J genes are TRBV2 and TRBJ1-4, with unresolved D. The V and J ends lost 3 bases and 4 bases respectively, with 9 bases between them. CDR3 size: 14 residues. Germline CDR1 and CDR2: SNHLY and FYNNEI.